This T cell receptor beta chain was documented in a study of T cells in Graves' hyperthyroidism and ophthalmopathy. Uncontrolled infection, other autoimmune disease, pregnancy or lactation disqualified patients from enrolment. General study points: Ophthalmopathy was identified by the model a median about 6.4 months ahead of onset.

About this clonotype itself: The antigen remains undetermined. A much larger clone lies a single base off, so this may be a read error.

The CDR3 spans 14 residues. In germline, CDR1 is MNHEY, CDR2 SMNVEV (reference sequence). It was RNA transcripts that yielded the amplified TCR beta CDR3 regions. The HTBI primer set was used in a first-round RT-PCR of the TCR CDR3. Using its own MiXCR run on the multiplex PCR reads, TCRdb lists one record per CDR3 protein. The profile shows fewer than 650,000 distinct CDR3 sequences, 14% of them singletons. The source is a woman in her thirties with Graves' hyperthyroidism that later progressed to Graves' ophthalmopathy. The chain is built from TRBV27 and TRBJ2-4; 8 bases fit TRBD1. The J call is in doubt because the DNA end fits TRBJ2-1 better. Sequencing was performed on blood. The CDR3 loop reads CASSLGQGGNIQFF. The CDR3 nucleotides are TGTGCCAGCAGTTTAGGACAGGGTGGAAACATTCAGTTCTTC.